This passage covers 2 T cell receptor beta chains from one sample sequenced in a study of Tregs in tolerant kidney transplant recipients. Only in-frame clones appear in the TCRdb table, and some are missing; sequencing was by immunoSEQ multiplex PCR. The listing contains about 48,000 clones. The source material was CD4+ T cells from blood, sampled before the transplant. The receptors originated from a human donor who received a combined kidney and bone marrow transplant.

Of note for this clone: The read ends 3 residues early relative to the CDR3; the germline J gene fills the gap. The J gene is TRBJ2-7, the V gene TRBV18, with 7 bases lining up with TRBD2. The junction had 8 bases not matched to a gene; V was cut back by 5 bases and J by 4 bases. The germline V gene encodes CDR1 KGHSH and CDR2 LQKENI. The CDR3 sequence is 14 residues long. The chain's CDR3 is CASSSTSSGYEQYF. Partial CDR3 DNA: TGTGCCAGCTCATCAACCTCTAGCGGATACGAG.

Worth noting for this clone: The read comes to an end 3 residues before the CDR3 does, leaving the germline J gene to fill in the end. The chain is built from TRBV5-1 and TRBJ2-3; TRBD2 matches at 10 bases. The J segment lost 3 bases and the V segment lost 4 bases, leaving 5 bases of the junction unmatched. Germline lookup yields CDR1 SGHRS and CDR2 YFSETQ. The CDR3 consists of 15 residues. The CDR3 DNA, read in part, is TGCGCCAGCAGCCCTCTAGCGGGAGTTACAGATACG. As protein: CASSPLAGVTDT. The entire CDR3 protein reads CASSPLAGVTDTQYF. Filled out from reference TRBV5-1 and TRBJ2-3, the complete variable domain reads KAGVTQTPRYLIKTRGQQVTLSCSPISGHRSVSWYQQTPGQGLQFLFEYFSETQRNKGNFPGRFSGRQFSNSRSEMNVSTLELGDSALYLCASSPLAGVTDTQYFGPGTRLTVL.